One and the same sample provided the 8 T cell receptor beta chains below, sequenced in a study of early T cells in non-severe SARS-CoV-2 infection. From the 5' RACE reads, TCRdb called clonotypes with MiXCR, one entry per CDR3 protein. Of tens of thousands of distinct CDR3 sequences in the sample, about 5.3% are singletons; the top ten hold approximately 5.1%. Sequencing was performed on whole blood, taken at baseline. These receptors all come from an adult who was a healthcare worker with PCR-confirmed SARS-CoV-2 infection or an uninfected control (not recorded which).

The table lists this clonotype with many counts. The chain recombines TRBV9 with TRBJ2-3; TRBD2 aligns across 7 bases. The CDR3 extends over 16 amino acids. The germline CDR1 and CDR2 sequences are SGDLS and YYNGEE. The junction had 8 bases not matched to a gene; V was cut back by 0 bases and J by 4 bases. CDR3 region: CASSVDPAGMADTQYF. CDR3 DNA sequence: TGTGCCAGCAGCGTAGATCCAGCGGGAATGGCAGATACGCAGTATTTT.

In this sample, this clonotype turned up many times. The chain uses TRBV14 and TRBJ1-1; no clear D. This CDR3 region has 14 residues. Trimming took 1 base from V and 1 from J, leaving 7 bases between them. CDR1 is SGHDN, CDR2 FVKESK, per germline. CDR3 sequence: CASSQVHANTEAFF. The DNA for the CDR3 is TGTGCCAGCAGCCAAGTACACGCGAACACTGAAGCTTTCTTT. Drawing the rest from reference TRBV14 and TRBJ1-1, the complete variable domain is EAGVTQFPSHSVIEKGQTVTLRCDPISGHDNLYWYRRVMGKEIKFLLHFVKESKQDESGMPNNRFLAERTGGTYSTLKVQPAELEDSGVYFCASSQVHANTEAFFGQGTRLTVV.

This chain uses TRBV12-5 with TRBJ2-1, with D tentatively TRBD2 (6 bases). The length of the CDR3 is 14 residues. With 1 base removed from V and 9 bases from J, the gap between germline ends came to 13 bases. The germline V gene encodes CDR1 LGHNT and CDR2 FRNRAP. The CDR3 DNA reads as TGTGCTAGTGGTTTGGGGGTAGCGGTCGGTGAGCAGTTCTTC. It encodes CASGLGVAVGEQFF.

This clonotype occurred a few times. The rearrangement links TRBV11-2 to TRBJ2-2; unclear D gene. CDR1 is SGHAT, CDR2 FQNNGV, per germline. The CDR3 has 15 residues. The V gene lost 1 base and the J gene lost 3 bases, with 9 bases spanning the gap. The CDR3 coding sequence is TGTGCCAGCAGCTTAGTATCGGCGGACACCGGGGAGCTGTTTTTT. Its protein is CASSLVSADTGELFF.

This clonotype has ten or more counts. V and J are TRBV5-1 and TRBJ2-7; D call uncertain. V was shortened by 3 bases and J by 1 base, with 11 bases between the two germline ends. The CDR3 is 14 residues long. Germline V gives CDR1 SGHRS, CDR2 YFSETQ. CDR3 amino acids: CASSSEPLSYEQYF. In DNA, the CDR3 is TGCGCCAGCAGCTCGGAGCCTCTATCCTACGAGCAGTACTTC.

As for this clonotype: This may stem from a read error, because a much larger clone lies one nucleotide away. V gene TRBV5-1 combines with J gene TRBJ2-7; 7 bases agree with TRBD1. The CDR3 length is 14 residues. CDR1 and CDR2 (germline): SGHRS, YFSETQ. In DNA, the CDR3 is TGCGTCAGCAGCTACTCCGGGACAGAATACGAGCAGTACTTC. It specifies CVSSYSGTEYEQYF. Together with reference TRBV5-1 and TRBJ2-7, the CDR3 gives the full variable domain: KAGVTQTPRYLIKTRGQQVTLSCSPISGHRSVSWYQQTPGQGLQFLFEYFSETQRNKGNFPGRFSGRQFSNSRSEMNVSTLELGDSALYLCVSSYSGTEYEQYFGPGTRLTVT.

This clonotype showed up many times. V and J are TRBV28 and TRBJ2-7; D is possibly TRBD2 (5 bases). Deletions cut 2 bases from V and 6 bases from J, with 11 bases between. The CDR3 totals 13 residues. Looked up from germline, CDR1 is MDHEN and CDR2 is SYDVKM. The CDR3: CASSLRGTREQYF. CDR3 DNA: TGTGCCAGCAGTTTACGGGGAACCCGCGAGCAGTACTTC. Based on the CDR3 plus reference TRBV28 and TRBJ2-7, the full variable domain is DVKVTQSSRYLVKRTGEKVFLECVQDMDHENMFWYRQDPGLGLRLIYFSYDVKMKEKGDIPEGYSVSREKKERFSLILESASTNQTSMYLCASSLRGTREQYFGPGTRLTVT.

There are a few counts of this clonotype. The chain carries TRBV15 and TRBJ2-7; no firm D call. This CDR3 is 12 amino acids long. V lost 0 bases and J 7 bases, leaving 7 bases between the germline ends. Germline V gene lookup returns CDR1 LNHNV and CDR2 YYDKDF (reference sequence). CDR3 amino acids: CATSRDQYEQYF. CDR3 DNA sequence: TGTGCCACCAGCAGAGACCAGTATGAGCAGTACTTC.